The 8 T cell receptor beta chains in this list originate from one sample, sequenced in a study of T cells in Graves' hyperthyroidism and ophthalmopathy. Template material for amplifying TCR beta CDR3 regions consisted of RNA transcripts. HTBI primers were employed in a first-round RT-PCR of the TCR CDR3. One entry per CDR3 protein results from TCRdb running MiXCR on the multiplex PCR reads. The sample shows 200,000 to 300,000 distinct CDR3 sequences, roughly 15% of them seen only once. The sequenced material came from blood. Every receptor here comes from a young woman with Graves' ophthalmopathy.

Many counts were recorded for this clonotype. The chain has TRBV30 and TRBJ1-1, with D hard to call. Germline CDR1 reads GTSNPN; CDR2 reads SVGIG (reference sequence). CDR3 size: 13 residues. V dropped 2 bases and J dropped 1 base, with 8 bases sitting between them. The CDR3 protein is CAWSHLKNTEAFF. CDR3 in DNA: TGTGCCTGGAGTCACCTCAAGAACACTGAAGCTTTCTTT.

Comment on this clonotype: This sequence may be a read error, since a much larger clone differs from it by one base. This chain uses TRBV5-4 with TRBJ2-5; 13 bases are shared with TRBD2. CDR3 size: 16 residues. CDR1 and CDR2 from the germline V gene are SGHNT and YYREEE (reference sequence). Losses at the gene ends were 4 bases for V and 5 bases for J; bases not matched to a gene: 8. In DNA form, the CDR3 reads TGTGCCAGCAGCGCCAGGACTAGCGGGGGTTGGGAGACCCAGTACTTC. It specifies CASSARTSGGWETQYF.

This clonotype came up many times. This chain joins TRBV20-1 and TRBJ1-3, with no clear D. Trimming took 0 bases from V and 0 from J, leaving 12 bases between them. There are 16 residues in the CDR3. Germline-derived CDR1 and CDR2 are DFQATT and SNEGSKA (reference sequence). The CDR3 here is CSARDQAGHSGNTIYF. The CDR3 DNA reads TGCAGTGCTAGAGATCAGGCAGGCCACTCTGGAAACACCATATATTTT.

This clonotype was seen ten or more times. The chain uses TRBV3-1 and TRBJ1-3; D is uncertain. CDR1 LGHDT and CDR2 YNNKEL come from the germline V gene (reference sequence). The CDR3 contains 12 residues. V was pared by 0 bases and J by 3 bases, with 0 bases between. This chain's CDR3 is CASSQDGNTIYF. Here the CDR3 DNA reads TGTGCCAGCAGCCAAGATGGAAACACCATATATTTT.

Comment on this clonotype: Being one base from a much bigger clone, this may be a read error. The V and J genes are TRBV27 and TRBJ1-4; 7 positions match TRBD1. In germline, CDR1 is MNHEY, CDR2 SMNVEV (reference sequence). The CDR3 contains 15 residues. Here the CDR3 reads CAGSLTGRANEKLFF. CDR3 DNA sequence: TGTGCCGGCAGTCTGACAGGGAGAGCTAATGAAAAACTGTTTTTT.

In its sample, this clonotype was seen many times. It may be a read error: a sequence one base away is much more abundant. V and J are TRBV27 and TRBJ1-1; possibly TRBD1 for D (5 bases). CDR3 length: 13 residues. Between the trimmed V and J ends, which lost 2 bases and 4 bases, there was a span of 8 bases. Germline V CDR1 and CDR2: MNHEY, SMNVEV (reference sequence). CDR3 DNA: TGTGCCAGCAGTTTAGCGAGGGGCACTGAAGCTTTCTTT. Encoded protein: CASSLARGTEAFF.

This clonotype was counted many times. V gene TRBV6-6 combines with J gene TRBJ1-1, with a possible D match to TRBD1 (5 bases). Trimming shortened V by 2 bases and J by 3 bases, and 7 bases separated the two germline ends. Germline V lookup: CDR1 MNHNY, CDR2 SVGAGI (reference sequence). The CDR3 runs 13 residues. The CDR3 spells CASSYTGDTEAFF. The CDR3 bases are TGTGCCAGCAGTTACACGGGGGACACTGAAGCTTTCTTT.

This clonotype was seen repeatedly, ten times or more. The chain joins TRBV20-1 to TRBJ2-1, with 9 positions matching TRBD2. This CDR3 has 15 amino acids. Germline V lookup: CDR1 DFQATT, CDR2 SNEGSKA (reference sequence). With V trimmed by 0 bases and J by 10 bases, 10 bases remained unmatched. The CDR3 bases are TGCAGTGCTAGAGATAGCCAATGGCTAGCGGGAGAGCAGTTCTTC. Encoded protein: CSARDSQWLAGEQFF.